This T cell receptor (beta chain) emerged from a study of OX40 agonist ivuxolimab in advanced cancers. Study findings and constraints: In the 0.1-3.0 mg/kg groups, partial responders showed among the lowest expansion.

The germline CDR1 and CDR2 sequences are SNHLY and FYNNEI. Trimming cost V 2 bases and J 6 bases; bases outside gene matches: 1. This CDR3 has 15 residues. Here immunoSEQ multiplex PCR was the method, and the copy in TCRdb shows in-frame clones only, minus some. The sample lists about 100,000 clones; around 91% were seen once. Worth noting for this clone: Antigen specificity is unknown.

The J gene is TRBJ2-1, the V gene TRBV2, with 13 bases lining up with TRBD2. Sequencing used CD4+ or CD8+ T cells sorted from blood, obtained in a trial of the OX40 agonist ivuxolimab. The source is an adult with an advanced solid tumor such as melanoma, head and neck, liver or kidney cancer. CDR3 bases: TGTGCCAGCAGTGAACGGACTAGCGGGAGCAATGAGCAGTTCTTC. Translating it yields CASSERTSGSNEQFF.